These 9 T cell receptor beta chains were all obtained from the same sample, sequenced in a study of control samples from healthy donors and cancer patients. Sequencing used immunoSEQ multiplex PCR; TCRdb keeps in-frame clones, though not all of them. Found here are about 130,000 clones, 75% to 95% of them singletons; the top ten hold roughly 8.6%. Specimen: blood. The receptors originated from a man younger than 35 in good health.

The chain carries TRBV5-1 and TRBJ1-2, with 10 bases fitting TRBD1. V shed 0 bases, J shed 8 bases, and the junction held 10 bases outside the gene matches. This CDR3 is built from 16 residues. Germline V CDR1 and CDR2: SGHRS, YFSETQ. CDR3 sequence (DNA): TGCGCCAGCAGCTTGGCTCTATCCGGGACAGGGGCCGGCTACACCTTC. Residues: CASSLALSGTGAGYTF.

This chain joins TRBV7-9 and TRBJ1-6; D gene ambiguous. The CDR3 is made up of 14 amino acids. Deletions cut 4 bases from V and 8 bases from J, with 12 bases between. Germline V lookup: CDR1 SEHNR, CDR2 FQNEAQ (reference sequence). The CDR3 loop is CASSSIDWDSPLHF. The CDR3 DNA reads TGTGCCAGCAGCTCGATTGACTGGGATTCACCCCTCCACTTT.

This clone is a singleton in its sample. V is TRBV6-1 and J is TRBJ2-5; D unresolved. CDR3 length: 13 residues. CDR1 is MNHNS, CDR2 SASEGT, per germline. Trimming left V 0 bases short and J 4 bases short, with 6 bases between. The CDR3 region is CASSEALPETQYF. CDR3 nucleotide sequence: TGTGCCAGCAGTGAAGCGCTCCCAGAGACCCAGTACTTC.

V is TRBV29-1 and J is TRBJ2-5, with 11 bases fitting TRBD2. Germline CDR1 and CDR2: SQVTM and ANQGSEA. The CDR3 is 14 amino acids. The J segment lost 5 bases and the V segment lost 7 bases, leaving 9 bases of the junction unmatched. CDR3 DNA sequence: TGCAGCGCCCAAGGACTAGCGGGCGGGGAGACCCAGTACTTC. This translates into CSAQGLAGGETQYF.

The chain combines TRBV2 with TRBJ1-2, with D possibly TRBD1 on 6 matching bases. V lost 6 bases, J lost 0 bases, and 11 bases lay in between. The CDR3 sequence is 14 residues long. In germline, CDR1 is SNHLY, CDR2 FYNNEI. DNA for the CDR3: TGTGCCAGCAGGCCACAGGGCTCTAACTATGGCTACACCTTC. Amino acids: CASRPQGSNYGYTF.

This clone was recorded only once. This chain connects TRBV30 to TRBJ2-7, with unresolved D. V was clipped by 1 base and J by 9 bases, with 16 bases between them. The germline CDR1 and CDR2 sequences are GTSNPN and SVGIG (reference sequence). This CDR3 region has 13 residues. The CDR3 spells CAWSGILDGRQYF. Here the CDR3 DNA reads TGTGCCTGGAGTGGGATACTGGATGGAAGGCAGTACTTC.

CDR3 sequence (DNA): TGTGCCAGCAGCCCGAAGGGATCAGATACGCAGTATTTT. Its translation is CASSPKGSDTQYF. The rearrangement joins TRBV7-9 to TRBJ2-3; D not resolved. Per the germline V gene, CDR1 is SEHNR and CDR2 is FQNEAQ (reference sequence). V shed 5 bases and J shed 4 bases, with 10 bases lying between them. The CDR3 is 13 residues long. The whole variable domain, filled in from reference TRBV7-9 and TRBJ2-3, reads DTGVSQNPRHKITKRGQNVTFRCDPISEHNRLYWYRQTLGQGPEFLTYFQNEAQLEKSRLLSDRFSAERPKGSFSTLEIQRTEQGDSAMYLCASSPKGSDTQYFGPGTRLTVL.

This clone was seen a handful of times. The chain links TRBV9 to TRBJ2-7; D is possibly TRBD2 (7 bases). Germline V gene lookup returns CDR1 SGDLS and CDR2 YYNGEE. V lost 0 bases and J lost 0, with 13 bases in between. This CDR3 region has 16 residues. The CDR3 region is CASSVGIGGGSYEQYF. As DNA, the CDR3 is TGTGCCAGCAGCGTAGGTATAGGGGGGGGCTCCTACGAGCAGTACTTC.

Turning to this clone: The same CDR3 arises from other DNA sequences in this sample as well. CDR3 in amino acids: CASSLVRNTEAFF. In nucleotides, the CDR3 is TGTGCCAGCAGTTTAGTTCGAAACACTGAAGCTTTCTTT. This chain uses TRBV12-3 or TRBV12-4 with TRBJ1-1, with D unresolved. The CDR3 loop spans 13 amino acids. The V end was cut by 1 base, the J end by 2 bases, with 5 bases between.